Given below is one T cell receptor beta chain in context. The assay was immunoSEQ multiplex PCR, and TCRdb's table has in-frame clones only and misses some. The repertoire holds 3,600 or so clones, with approximately 60% as singletons. These data come from a study of sequential checkpoint blockade in melanoma. The CDR3 consists of 17 residues. Germline CDR1 and CDR2: SNHLY and FYNNEI. Trimming pared 3 bases from V and 9 bases from J, leaving 24 bases between. The treatment here: randomized to nivolumab then ipilimumab (arm A) or the reverse (arm B). None of the patients previously received DNA-damaging chemotherapy.

The TCR originated in a human donor with melanoma. The sequences come from CD8+ T cells sorted from blood (inferred from file names), collected from a patient given nivolumab and ipilimumab in sequence. The genes are TRBV2 and TRBJ1-5; possibly TRBD1 for D (6 bases). In nucleotides, the CDR3 is TGTGCCAGCAGTGACGGCCAGGGGATGACGGGCGTGGGGCCCCAGCATTTT. Amino acids: CASSDGQGMTGVGPQHF.